This is a list of T cell receptor beta chains from one sample in a study of blood T cell repertoires in COVID-19. Profiled with immunoSEQ multiplex PCR; TCRdb holds only in-frame clones, not every one. The table has just under 65,000 clones, roughly 85% seen once. Sample: peripheral blood. The receptors were gathered from a human donor in a cohort sampled during active COVID-19. The CDR3 runs from the conserved cysteine through the conserved F or W. Fields, in order: clone size, J gene, V gene, D gene, CDR3 DNA, CDR3 protein. D genes are given only for firm matches. The size field is filled for only some rows; it gives once, few, many or a size class.

abundance: -; j_gene: TRBJ2-5; v_gene: TRBV11-2; d_gene: -; CDR3nt: TGTGCCAGCAGCTCCAGCCGGGGGCAAGAGACCCAGTACTTC; CDR3aa: CASSSSRGQETQYF
abundance: -; j_gene: TRBJ2-7; v_gene: TRBV6-6; d_gene: -; CDR3nt: TGTGCCAGCAGTCGCGGGCGGGACTCGATCCACTACGAGCAGTACTTC; CDR3aa: CASSRGRDSIHYEQYF
abundance: once; j_gene: TRBJ2-7; v_gene: TRBV6-5; d_gene: -; CDR3nt: TGTGCCAGCAGCGCGGGGCGCCAATACGAGCAGTACTTC; CDR3aa: CASSAGRQYEQYF
abundance: -; j_gene: TRBJ2-1; v_gene: TRBV3-1/TRBV3-2; d_gene: TRBD1; CDR3nt: TGTGCCAGCAGCCAAATCCCTGTGGACAGGGGATATTACAATGAGCAGTTCTTC; CDR3aa: CASSQIPVDRGYYNEQFF
abundance: -; j_gene: TRBJ2-3; v_gene: TRBV30; d_gene: TRBD2; CDR3nt: TGTGCCTGGAGGGGGATTAGGCTAGCGGGGGCGGATACGCAGTATTTT; CDR3aa: CAWRGIRLAGADTQYF
abundance: -; j_gene: TRBJ2-1; v_gene: TRBV19; d_gene: TRBD2; CDR3nt: TGTGCCAGTAAGTCAGAGGGAGCGGGGGAGCAGTTCTTC; CDR3aa: CASKSEGAGEQFF
abundance: -; j_gene: TRBJ2-1; v_gene: TRBV7-2; d_gene: -; CDR3nt: TGTGCCAGCAGCTTAGAGTTCACAGGGAGGTTCTTC; CDR3aa: CASSLEFTGRFF
abundance: -; j_gene: TRBJ2-7; v_gene: TRBV11-2; d_gene: -; CDR3nt: TGTGCCAGCAGCTTATCCCCGGCGGTGGAGCAGTACTTC; CDR3aa: CASSLSPAVEQYF
abundance: -; j_gene: TRBJ2-1; v_gene: TRBV19; d_gene: TRBD2; CDR3nt: TGTGCCAGTAGTTACATAGCGGGGGGGAGCTCCTACAATGAGCAGTTCTTC; CDR3aa: CASSYIAGGSSYNEQFF
abundance: -; j_gene: TRBJ1-2; v_gene: TRBV27; d_gene: -; CDR3nt: TGTGCCAGCAGTTTGGCAGGAGGTTCCTATGGCTACACCTTC; CDR3aa: CASSLAGGSYGYTF
abundance: -; j_gene: TRBJ2-2; v_gene: TRBV9; d_gene: TRBD2; CDR3nt: TGTGCCAGCAGCGTAGGGGAGGGTTGGACCGGGGAGCTGTTTTTT; CDR3aa: CASSVGEGWTGELFF
abundance: -; j_gene: TRBJ2-2; v_gene: TRBV7-2; d_gene: TRBD1; CDR3nt: TGTGCCAGCAGCCAGCAACAGGGGGCGCCGGGCACCGGGGAGCTGTTTTTT; CDR3aa: CASSQQQGAPGTGELFF
abundance: -; j_gene: TRBJ2-7; v_gene: TRBV19; d_gene: -; CDR3nt: TGTGCCAGTAGTTCATGGACAGCAGGAGACTACGAGCAGTACTTC; CDR3aa: CASSSWTAGDYEQYF
abundance: -; j_gene: TRBJ2-3; v_gene: TRBV11-2; d_gene: -; CDR3nt: TGTGCCAGCAGCTTCTCGGGGTCTAGCACAGATACGCAGTATTTT; CDR3aa: CASSFSGSSTDTQYF
abundance: -; j_gene: TRBJ1-2; v_gene: TRBV27; d_gene: -; CDR3nt: TGTGCCAGCAGTCCACCGCCCCTTATGCAGGGTCTCTATGGCTACACCTTC; CDR3aa: CASSPPPLMQGLYGYTF
abundance: -; j_gene: TRBJ2-7; v_gene: TRBV6-5; d_gene: TRBD1; CDR3nt: TGTGCCAGCAGTTCGAGGACAGGGGTTTCCGAGCAGTACTTC; CDR3aa: CASSSRTGVSEQYF
abundance: -; j_gene: TRBJ1-2; v_gene: TRBV5-1; d_gene: -; CDR3nt: TGCGCCAGCAGCTTGGTGCAGGGGTCAACAGGGTATGGCTACACCTTC; CDR3aa: CASSLVQGSTGYGYTF
abundance: -; j_gene: TRBJ1-2; v_gene: TRBV5-1; d_gene: TRBD1; CDR3nt: TGCGCCAGCAGTCCCGGGACAGGGATTGGCTACACCTTC; CDR3aa: CASSPGTGIGYTF
abundance: -; j_gene: TRBJ1-6; v_gene: TRBV13; d_gene: TRBD1; CDR3nt: TGTGCCAGCAGAATTAGGACAGGGTTAGTATCCTATAATTCACCCCTCCACTTT; CDR3aa: CASRIRTGLVSYNSPLHF
abundance: -; j_gene: TRBJ1-1; v_gene: TRBV5-6; d_gene: -; CDR3nt: TGTGCCAGCAGCTTAGGGGCGCTGAACACTGAAGCTTTCTTT; CDR3aa: CASSLGALNTEAFF
abundance: -; j_gene: TRBJ2-5; v_gene: TRBV30; d_gene: TRBD2; CDR3nt: TGTGCCTGGACGGGCGGGGGAGGGACCCAGTACTTC; CDR3aa: CAWTGGGGTQYF
abundance: -; j_gene: TRBJ1-2; v_gene: TRBV19; d_gene: -; CDR3nt: TGTGCCAGTTTTTACCAGGCCGGCTACACCTTC; CDR3aa: CASFYQAGYTF
abundance: -; j_gene: TRBJ2-3; v_gene: TRBV9; d_gene: TRBD2; CDR3nt: TGTGCCAGCACTCTGGGGGGGAGTTTTACAACAGATACGCAGTATTTT; CDR3aa: CASTLGGSFTTDTQYF
abundance: -; j_gene: TRBJ1-5; v_gene: TRBV28; d_gene: -; CDR3nt: TGTGCCAGCACCAGGACAGGCAATCAGCCCCAGCATTTT; CDR3aa: CASTRTGNQPQHF
abundance: -; j_gene: TRBJ2-1; v_gene: TRBV6-5; d_gene: TRBD1; CDR3nt: TGTGCCAGCATGCAACCGGGACAGGCCTACAATGAGCAGTTCTTC; CDR3aa: CASMQPGQAYNEQFF
abundance: medium-sized; j_gene: TRBJ1-5; v_gene: TRBV5-8; d_gene: TRBD1; CDR3nt: TGTGCCAGCAGTATACAGGGGTATAGCAATCAGCCCCAGCATTTT; CDR3aa: CASSIQGYSNQPQHF
abundance: once; j_gene: TRBJ2-2; v_gene: TRBV7-3; d_gene: TRBD2; CDR3nt: TGTGCCAGCAGCTTGAGCGGGGCCACCGGGGAGCTGTTTTTT; CDR3aa: CASSLSGATGELFF
abundance: -; j_gene: TRBJ2-5; v_gene: TRBV7-9; d_gene: TRBD2; CDR3nt: TGTGCCAGCAGCTCGACTAGCGGGGGATCCCCGGAGACCCAGTACTTC; CDR3aa: CASSSTSGGSPETQYF
abundance: -; j_gene: TRBJ2-1; v_gene: TRBV12-3/TRBV12-4; d_gene: TRBD2; CDR3nt: TGTGCCAGCAGTCTAGCGGGAGGTGAGCAGTTCTTC; CDR3aa: CASSLAGGEQFF
abundance: -; j_gene: TRBJ2-7; v_gene: TRBV29-1; d_gene: -; CDR3nt: TGCAGCGTTGAAGACAACGCTAACTCCTACGAGCAGTACTTC; CDR3aa: CSVEDNANSYEQYF
abundance: -; j_gene: TRBJ2-1; v_gene: TRBV19; d_gene: TRBD1; CDR3nt: TGTGCCAGTAGCCCCTACCCGGGACAGGGGGCGCCTGAGGAGCAGTTCTTC; CDR3aa: CASSPYPGQGAPEEQFF
abundance: -; j_gene: TRBJ2-1; v_gene: TRBV5-4; d_gene: -; CDR3nt: TGTGCCAGCAGCCCCGGAACCGGAGGCTACAATGAGCAGTTCTTC; CDR3aa: CASSPGTGGYNEQFF
abundance: -; j_gene: TRBJ1-5; v_gene: TRBV18; d_gene: -; CDR3nt: TGTGCCAGCTCACGACAGGCTAATCAGCCCCAGCATTTT; CDR3aa: CASSRQANQPQHF
abundance: -; j_gene: TRBJ2-1; v_gene: TRBV7-2; d_gene: -; CDR3nt: TGTGCCAGCAGCAAGGGACTCTCGTACAATGAGCAGTTCTTC; CDR3aa: CASSKGLSYNEQFF
abundance: -; j_gene: TRBJ2-7; v_gene: TRBV6-2/TRBV6-3; d_gene: -; CDR3nt: TGTGCCAGCAGTTACTCGGGCAGGGGTAGGTACGAGCAGTACTTC; CDR3aa: CASSYSGRGRYEQYF
abundance: -; j_gene: TRBJ2-3; v_gene: TRBV15; d_gene: TRBD2; CDR3nt: TGTGCCACCAGGGGGGGAATAGCGGGGCCGAGCACAGATACGCAGTATTTT; CDR3aa: CATRGGIAGPSTDTQYF
abundance: few; j_gene: TRBJ1-1; v_gene: TRBV7-9; d_gene: TRBD1; CDR3nt: TGTGCCAGCAGCTTAGACAGGGGCACTGAAGCTTTCTTT; CDR3aa: CASSLDRGTEAFF
abundance: -; j_gene: TRBJ1-2; v_gene: TRBV6-5; d_gene: TRBD1; CDR3nt: TGTGCCAGCAGTTACTCCGACAGGGGAGGTTATGGCTACACCTTC; CDR3aa: CASSYSDRGGYGYTF
abundance: -; j_gene: TRBJ2-3; v_gene: TRBV10-3; d_gene: TRBD2; CDR3nt: TGTGCCATCAGTGAGGGAAAGCGGGGGGCTTGGAGCACAGATACGCAGTATTTT; CDR3aa: CAISEGKRGAWSTDTQYF
abundance: -; j_gene: TRBJ1-2; v_gene: TRBV5-4; d_gene: TRBD1; CDR3nt: TGTGCCTCACGGACAGGGCGTTCTGGCTACACCTTC; CDR3aa: CASRTGRSGYTF
abundance: once; j_gene: TRBJ1-4; v_gene: TRBV5-6; d_gene: -; CDR3nt: TGTGCCAGCAGCCCTCGGCGGAGGGAAAAACTGTTTTTT; CDR3aa: CASSPRRREKLFF
abundance: few; j_gene: TRBJ2-2; v_gene: TRBV11-2; d_gene: TRBD2; CDR3nt: TGTGCCAGCAGTGGACTAGCTCCCACCGGGGAGCTGTTTTTT; CDR3aa: CASSGLAPTGELFF
abundance: -; j_gene: TRBJ2-4; v_gene: TRBV5-4; d_gene: TRBD1; CDR3nt: TGTGCCAGCAGCCCAGGGGGCGCCGCCAAAAACATTCAGTACTTC; CDR3aa: CASSPGGAAKNIQYF
abundance: few; j_gene: TRBJ1-2; v_gene: TRBV7-2; d_gene: -; CDR3nt: TGTGCCAGCAGCTTAGTAGCCAAATTTAACTATGGCTACACCTTC; CDR3aa: CASSLVAKFNYGYTF
abundance: -; j_gene: TRBJ2-7; v_gene: TRBV5-4; d_gene: TRBD2; CDR3nt: TGTGCCAGCAGCTTAGCGGGGGGCTCCATCGAGCAGTACTTC; CDR3aa: CASSLAGGSIEQYF
abundance: -; j_gene: TRBJ2-2; v_gene: TRBV24-1; d_gene: -; CDR3nt: TGTGCCACCATGGACAGCACCATCTCGAACACCGGGGAGCTGTTTTTT; CDR3aa: CATMDSTISNTGELFF
abundance: -; j_gene: TRBJ2-5; v_gene: TRBV5-1; d_gene: -; CDR3nt: TGCGCCAGCAGCTTGGTCCGGGACTTCAAAGAGACCCAGTACTTC; CDR3aa: CASSLVRDFKETQYF
abundance: -; j_gene: TRBJ2-3; v_gene: TRBV5-5; d_gene: TRBD1; CDR3nt: TGTGCCAGCAGCACGCGACAGGGGCTGGATACGCAGTATTTT; CDR3aa: CASSTRQGLDTQYF
abundance: -; j_gene: TRBJ1-3; v_gene: TRBV7-9; d_gene: TRBD1; CDR3nt: TGTGCCAGCAGCACACAGGGGATACCTGGAAACACCATATATTTT; CDR3aa: CASSTQGIPGNTIYF
abundance: -; j_gene: TRBJ1-3; v_gene: TRBV19; d_gene: -; CDR3nt: TGTGCCAGTAGCCCTAATCTAGCGGGGCCAGCTGGAAACACCATATATTTT; CDR3aa: CASSPNLAGPAGNTIYF
abundance: -; j_gene: TRBJ1-6; v_gene: TRBV10-2; d_gene: -; CDR3nt: TGCGCCAGCAGTGAAGGCGGCAGGGCGGTTGGTTCACCCCTCCACTTT; CDR3aa: CASSEGGRAVGSPLHF
abundance: -; j_gene: TRBJ1-1; v_gene: TRBV15; d_gene: TRBD1; CDR3nt: TGTGCCACCACGAACCGGGACAGGCGTAGTGCTGAAGCTTTCTTT; CDR3aa: CATTNRDRRSAEAFF